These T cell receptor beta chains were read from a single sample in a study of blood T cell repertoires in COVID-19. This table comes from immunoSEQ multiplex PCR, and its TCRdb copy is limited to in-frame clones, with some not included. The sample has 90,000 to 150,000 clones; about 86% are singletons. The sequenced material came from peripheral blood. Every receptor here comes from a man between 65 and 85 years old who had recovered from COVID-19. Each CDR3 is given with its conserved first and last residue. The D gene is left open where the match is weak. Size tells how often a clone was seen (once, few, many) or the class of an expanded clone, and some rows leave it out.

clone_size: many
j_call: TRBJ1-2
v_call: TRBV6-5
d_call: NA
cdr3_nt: TGTGCCAGCAGTCCAACTTTGGGACTTCGTGGCTACACCTTC
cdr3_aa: CASSPTLGLRGYTF

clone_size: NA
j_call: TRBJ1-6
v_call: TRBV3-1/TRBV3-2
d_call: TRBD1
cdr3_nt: TGTGCCAGCAGCCAAGATCGGGGACAGGGCACTTCACCCCTCCACTTT
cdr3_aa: CASSQDRGQGTSPLHF

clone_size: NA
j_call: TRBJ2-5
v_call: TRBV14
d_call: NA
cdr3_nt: TGTGCCAGCAGCCAAGGTTGGGGGGAGTACCAAGAGACCCAGTACTTC
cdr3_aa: CASSQGWGEYQETQYF

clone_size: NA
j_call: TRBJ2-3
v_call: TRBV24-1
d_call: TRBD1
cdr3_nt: TGTGCCACCAGTGCTAGGGGGCCGGCAGATACGCAGTATTTT
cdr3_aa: CATSARGPADTQYF

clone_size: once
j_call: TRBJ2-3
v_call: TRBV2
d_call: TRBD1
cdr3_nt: TGTGCCAGCCGGGACCGGGACAGCCCCACAGATACGCAGTATTTT
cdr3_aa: CASRDRDSPTDTQYF

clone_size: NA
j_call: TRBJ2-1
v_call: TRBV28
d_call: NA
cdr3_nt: TGTGCCAGCAGGATCGGGGATCTGGAGCAGTTCTTC
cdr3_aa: CASRIGDLEQFF

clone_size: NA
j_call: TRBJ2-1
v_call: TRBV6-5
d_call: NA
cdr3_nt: TGTGCCAGCAGTTACCCTATAAACAATGAGCAGTTCTTC
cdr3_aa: CASSYPINNEQFF

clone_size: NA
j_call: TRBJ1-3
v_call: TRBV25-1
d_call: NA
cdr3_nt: TGTGCCAGCACGAGCTCTGGAAACACCATATATTTT
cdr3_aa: CASTSSGNTIYF

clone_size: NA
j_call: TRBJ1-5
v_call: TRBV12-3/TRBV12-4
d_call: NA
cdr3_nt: TGTGCCAGCAGTTTTTCTGAGAATCAGCCCCAGCATTTT
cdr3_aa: CASSFSENQPQHF

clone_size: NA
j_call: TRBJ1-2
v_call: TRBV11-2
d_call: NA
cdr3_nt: TGTGCCAGCAGCTTAGACCACAGATCCTATGGCTACACCTTC
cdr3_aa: CASSLDHRSYGYTF

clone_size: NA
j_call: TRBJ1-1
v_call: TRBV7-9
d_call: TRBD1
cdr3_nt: TGTGCCAGCAGCCCGCCGGGACAGGGGTCTGAAGCTTTCTTT
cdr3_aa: CASSPPGQGSEAFF

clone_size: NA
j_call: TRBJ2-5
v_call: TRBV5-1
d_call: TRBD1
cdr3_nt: TGCGCCAGCAGCTTGGGATTGGTAGGGGGCGTCCAAGAGACCCAGTACTTC
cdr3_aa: CASSLGLVGGVQETQYF

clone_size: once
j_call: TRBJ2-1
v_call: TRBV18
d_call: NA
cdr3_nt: TGTGCCAGCTCACCACGAGGCCGGGAACCCTACAATGAGCAGTTCTTC
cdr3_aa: CASSPRGREPYNEQFF

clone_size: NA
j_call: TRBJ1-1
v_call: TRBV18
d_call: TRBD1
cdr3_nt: TGTGCCAGCTCACCCGACAGGGTTGAAGCTTTCTTT
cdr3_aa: CASSPDRVEAFF

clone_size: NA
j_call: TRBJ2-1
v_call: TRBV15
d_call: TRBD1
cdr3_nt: TGTGCCACCAGCAGAGATCGAGGACAGGGCAATGAGCAGTTCTTC
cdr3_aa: CATSRDRGQGNEQFF

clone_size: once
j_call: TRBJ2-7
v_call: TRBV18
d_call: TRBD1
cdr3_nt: TGTGCCAGCTCTCTCGACAGGGGGCTTTACGAGCAGTACTTC
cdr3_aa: CASSLDRGLYEQYF

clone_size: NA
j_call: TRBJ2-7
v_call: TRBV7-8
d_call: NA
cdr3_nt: TGTGCCAGCAGCTTAGGTGGCGGGTCTACCTACGAGCAGTACTTC
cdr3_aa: CASSLGGGSTYEQYF

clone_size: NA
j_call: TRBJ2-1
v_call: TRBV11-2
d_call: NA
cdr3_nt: TGTGCCAGCAGCCCCCGAACCTCAAGGGGTGAGCAGTTCTTC
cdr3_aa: CASSPRTSRGEQFF

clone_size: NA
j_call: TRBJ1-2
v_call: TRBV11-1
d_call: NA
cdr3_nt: TGTGCCAGCAGCTTAGAGTTAACAGGAGCCTATGGCTACACCTTC
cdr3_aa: CASSLELTGAYGYTF

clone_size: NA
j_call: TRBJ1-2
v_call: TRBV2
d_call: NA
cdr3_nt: TGTGCCAGCAGATACAGGCCGTCGATGTATGGCTACACCTTC
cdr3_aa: CASRYRPSMYGYTF

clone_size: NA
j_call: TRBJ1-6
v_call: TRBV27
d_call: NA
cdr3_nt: TGTGCCAGCAGGAGAAGATCAGGGGCCGGCTATAATTCACCCCTCCACTTT
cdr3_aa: CASRRRSGAGYNSPLHF

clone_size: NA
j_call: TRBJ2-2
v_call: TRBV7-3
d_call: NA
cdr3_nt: TGTGCCAGCAGCTTGATTCGCACAGACTATGTTAACACCGGGGAGCTGTTTTTT
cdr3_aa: CASSLIRTDYVNTGELFF

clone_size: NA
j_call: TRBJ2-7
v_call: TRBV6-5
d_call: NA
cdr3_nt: TGTGCCAGCAGTCCCAGGGGCCGGGGCGAGCAGTACTTC
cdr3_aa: CASSPRGRGEQYF

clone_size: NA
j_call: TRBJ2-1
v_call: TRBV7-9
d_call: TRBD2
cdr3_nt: TGTGCCAGCAGCGACACCGGGACTAGCGGGAGGCATGAGCAGTTCTTC
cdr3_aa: CASSDTGTSGRHEQFF

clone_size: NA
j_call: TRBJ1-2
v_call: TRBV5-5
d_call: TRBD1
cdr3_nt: TGTGCCAGCAGCCCGTGGGACAGGGCAAACTATGGCTACACCTTC
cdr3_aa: CASSPWDRANYGYTF

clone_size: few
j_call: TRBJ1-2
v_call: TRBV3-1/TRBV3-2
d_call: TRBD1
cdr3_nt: TGTGCCAGCAGCCTCTGGGACAGGAACTATGGCTACACCTTC
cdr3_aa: CASSLWDRNYGYTF

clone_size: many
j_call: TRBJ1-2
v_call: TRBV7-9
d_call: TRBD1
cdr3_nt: TGTGCCAGCAGCCCCCCGGACAGGCCATACTATGGCTACACCTTC
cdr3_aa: CASSPPDRPYYGYTF

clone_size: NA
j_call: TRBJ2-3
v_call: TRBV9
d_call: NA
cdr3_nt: TGTGCCAGCAGCGCCCGGGACTCCAACGGAGATACGCAGTATTTT
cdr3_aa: CASSARDSNGDTQYF

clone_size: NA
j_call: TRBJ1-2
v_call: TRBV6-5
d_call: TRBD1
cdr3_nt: TGTGCCAGCAGGAGGGACAGGGGGATTGATGGCTACACCTTC
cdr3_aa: CASRRDRGIDGYTF

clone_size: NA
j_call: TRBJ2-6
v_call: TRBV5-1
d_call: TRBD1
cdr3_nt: TGCGCCAGCAGCTCCCAGGGGGCGGGCGGGGCCAACGTCCTGACTTTC
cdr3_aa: CASSSQGAGGANVLTF

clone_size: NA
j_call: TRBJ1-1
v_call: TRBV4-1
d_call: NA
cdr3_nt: TGCGCCAGCAGCCACCCTGGAGCGAACACTGAAGCTTTCTTT
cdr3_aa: CASSHPGANTEAFF